These 10 T cell receptor beta chains share one sample of origin, sequenced in a study of regulatory T cells in long-lasting Graves disease (dated by TCRdb to 2020 to 2022). Library generation was performed with multiplex PCR. Data came from an Illumina HiSeq 4000. To build TCR beta libraries, CDR3 regions were amplified by Arm-PCR using iRepertoire HTBI primers. TCRdb handled the public reads itself, with Q25 trimming in fastp and clone calling in MiXCR, and kept productive beta chains. CDR3 protein duplicates are merged, each entry listing the most common genes and DNA. In all, the sample holds over 200,000 distinct CDR3 sequences, and more than 15% of those were seen once. The top ten hold 14% of the sample. In the paper's terms, the time point label means: newly diagnosed GD, antithyroid drugs for less than 3 months. RNA was extracted from PBMCs in TRIzol for both TCR sequencing and RNA sequencing.

These data also formed part of another study, on T cells in Graves' hyperthyroidism and ophthalmopathy.

This sample comprised peripheral blood mononuclear cells (PBMCs), obtained at new diagnosis, from a patient treated with antithyroid drugs. The origin of the receptors is a young woman with Graves disease. Donor details come from another sample of the same person, matched by shared clones.

Only a few counts were recorded for this clonotype. A much larger clone lies a single base off, so this may be a read error. In this CDR3 the conserved last residue, phenylalanine or tryptophan, is missing, so a read error is likely. The V and J genes are TRBV27 and TRBJ2-7; a possible D gene is TRBD1 (6 bases). The CDR3 runs 15 residues. CDR1 is MNHEY, CDR2 SMNVEV, per germline (reference sequence). Trimming removed 4 bases at V and 1 base at J, with 14 bases between. CDR3 loop: CASSSQGKASYEQYL. The DNA for the CDR3 is TGTGCCAGCAGTTCCCAGGGGAAAGCGTCCTACGAGCAGTACCTC.

This clonotype appeared a few times. V usage is TRBV4-1 and J usage is TRBJ1-4, with TRBD1 as a possible D gene (6 bases). The germline gives CDR1 MGHRA, CDR2 YSYEKL. The V gene lost 1 base and the J gene lost 4 bases, with 16 bases spanning the gap. CDR3 length equals 17 residues. This CDR3 reads CASSQGSFGGRNEKLFF. The DNA of the CDR3 is TGCGCCAGCAGCCAAGGGTCCTTTGGGGGGCGTAATGAAAAACTGTTTTTT.

Many counts were recorded for this clonotype. The chain employs TRBV7-2 and TRBJ2-7; TRBD1 agrees at 8 bases. The germline CDR1 and CDR2 sequences are SGHTA and FQGNSA. V lost 1 base to trimming and J lost 7 bases; unmatched junction nucleotides: 6. The CDR3 extends over 14 amino acids. CDR3 nucleotide sequence: TGTGCCAGCAGCTTAGATCAGGGGGCGCGGGAGCAGTACTTC. This codes for CASSLDQGAREQYF.

This clonotype was detected a few times. The V gene is TRBV6-2 or TRBV6-3, the J gene TRBJ2-2; D perhaps matches TRBD1 (6 bases). Germline CDR1 and CDR2: MNHEY and SVGEGT. The germline V and J ends were trimmed by 5 bases and 4 bases, with 11 bases remaining between them. The CDR3 contains 14 residues. CDR3 sequence reads: CASSKQGTTGELFF. The CDR3 DNA reads as TGTGCCAGCAGTAAACAGGGTACCACCGGGGAGCTGTTTTTT.

This clonotype was seen many times. CDR3 residues: CASSLVGGGKGYGYTF. In DNA, the CDR3 is TGTGCCAGCAGTCTCGTCGGAGGGGGTAAGGGCTATGGCTACACCTTC. The genes are TRBV28 and TRBJ1-2, with D perhaps matching TRBD1 (6 bases). The length of the CDR3 is 16 residues. The germline V gene encodes CDR1 MDHEN and CDR2 SYDVKM. V gave up 5 bases and J gave up 4 bases, with 20 bases separating them.

This clonotype was counted ten times or more. The chain uses TRBV5-1 and TRBJ2-3, with TRBD2 matching 9 bases. Germline V gene sequence: CDR1 SGHRS, CDR2 YFSETQ. The CDR3 is 16 amino acids. The junction had 8 bases not matched to a gene; V was cut back by 0 bases and J by 6 bases. The CDR3 here is CASSLEASGVGDTQYF. CDR3 in DNA: TGCGCCAGCAGCTTGGAGGCTAGCGGGGTTGGGGATACGCAGTATTTT.

This clonotype was observed many times. J is TRBJ2-5 and V is TRBV9, with D unresolved. In germline, CDR1 is SGDLS, CDR2 YYNGEE. The CDR3 totals 14 residues. V was shortened by 0 bases and J by 0 bases, with 6 bases between the two germline ends. Here the CDR3 DNA reads TGTGCCAGCAGCGTAGGTCAGGACCAAGAGACCCAGTACTTC. Protein sequence: CASSVGQDQETQYF.

This clonotype was seen many times. The chain is built from TRBV20-1 and TRBJ1-2, with D possibly TRBD1 on 5 matching bases. The CDR3 spans 14 residues. V was trimmed by 1 base and J by 8 bases, leaving 17 bases between them. Looked up from germline, CDR1 is DFQATT and CDR2 is SNEGSKA (reference sequence). The CDR3 DNA reads as TGCAGTGCTAGAGGCCAGGGAATTTCTAGGGGCTACACCTTC. Translating it yields CSARGQGISRGYTF.

This chain uses TRBV7-9 with TRBJ1-2, with D unclear. This CDR3 spans 13 amino acids. V lost 5 bases and J lost 2, with 9 bases in between. Germline CDR1 is SEHNR and CDR2 is FQNEAQ (reference sequence). DNA of the CDR3: TGTGCCAGCAGCCACCAGGTGAACTATGGCTACACCTTC. Translated, it gives CASSHQVNYGYTF.

This clonotype was seen many times. V usage is TRBV12-3 or TRBV12-4 and J usage is TRBJ1-5; TRBD1 might be the D (6 bases). Trimming took 7 bases from V and 6 from J, leaving 13 bases between them. CDR3 length: 13 residues. The CDR3 region is CASTRGGSQPQHF. The CDR3 bases are TGTGCCAGCACTAGGGGGGGAAGTCAGCCCCAGCATTTT.